These 24 T cell receptor beta chains share one sample of origin, sequenced in a study of Graves' ophthalmopathy and Graves' hyperthyroidism. Amplification of TCR beta CDR3 regions used RNA transcripts. The authors performed first-round RT-PCR with HTBI primers and then a second-round multiplex PCR. TCRdb analysed the multiplex PCR reads with MiXCR anew, one entry per CDR3 protein. The profile shows about 660,000 distinct CDR3 sequences, roughly two fifths of them singletons. The sample taken for sequencing was peripheral blood. The receptors derive from an adult man with Graves' ophthalmopathy.

The rearrangement uses TRBV20-1 and TRBJ1-1; D is uncertain. Germline CDR1 reads DFQATT; CDR2 reads SNEGSKA (reference sequence). The V and J ends lost 6 bases and 0 bases respectively, with 14 bases between them. This CDR3 comprises 14 residues. CDR3 loop: CSAQLGHLNTEAFF. Here the CDR3 DNA reads TGCAGTGCGCAACTAGGGCACCTGAACACTGAAGCTTTCTTT.

Points on this clonotype: Lacking the conserved final phenylalanine or tryptophan, this CDR3 likely reflects a read error. This chain connects TRBV25-1 to TRBJ2-5; D not resolved. Trimming cost V 5 bases and J 3 bases, with 16 bases left between them. Germline CDR1 MGHDK, CDR2 SYGVNS. The CDR3 loop spans 15 amino acids. CDR3 coding DNA: TGTGCCAGCAGTTTAGGTCCGGGTCTCGAAGAGACCCAGTACTTA. This codes for CASSLGPGLEETQYL.

This clonotype was seen at least ten times. This chain uses TRBV5-1 with TRBJ2-5; 7 bases agree with TRBD2. Trimming at V came to 7 bases and at J to 4 bases, leaving 16 bases not matched to a gene. CDR3 length equals 16 residues. Germline assignment: CDR1 SGHRS and CDR2 YFSETQ. CDR3: CASHRGGSARGETQYF. The CDR3 DNA reads as TGCGCCAGCCATCGTGGCGGGAGCGCAAGGGGAGAGACCCAGTACTTC.

This clonotype has at least ten counts. J is TRBJ1-5 and V is TRBV19; D is unresolved. Per the germline V gene, CDR1 is LNHDA and CDR2 is SQIVND (reference sequence). Trimming took off 7 bases at V and 1 base at J, with 11 bases between the two ends. CDR3 length equals 14 residues. The CDR3 DNA follows: TGTGCCAGTACCACCTCCGGGAGCAATCAGCCCCAGCATTTT. Translating gives CASTTSGSNQPQHF.

Ten or more counts support this clonotype. The chain couples TRBV7-9 to TRBJ1-1; D remains unclear. The germline V and J ends were trimmed by 5 bases and 1 base, with 2 bases remaining between them. The CDR3 sequence is 11 residues long. Germline V lookup: CDR1 SEHNR, CDR2 FQNEAQ (reference sequence). The CDR3 region has the DNA TGTGCCAGCAGCCGGAACACTGAAGCTTTCTTT. Translating gives CASSRNTEAFF. Complete variable domain (other parts from reference TRBV7-9 and TRBJ1-1): DTGVSQNPRHKITKRGQNVTFRCDPISEHNRLYWYRQTLGQGPEFLTYFQNEAQLEKSRLLSDRFSAERPKGSFSTLEIQRTEQGDSAMYLCASSRNTEAFFGQGTRLTVV.

The rearrangement joins TRBV11-1 to TRBJ1-6; 8 positions match TRBD1. CDR1 SGHAT and CDR2 FQDESV come from the germline V gene (reference sequence). The CDR3 consists of 15 residues. V lost 6 bases to trimming and J lost 7 bases; unmatched junction nucleotides: 8. The CDR3 DNA reads TGTGCCAGCAGGGACAGGGTGGGGCCCAATTCACCCCTCCACTTT. It specifies CASRDRVGPNSPLHF. Using reference TRBV11-1 and TRBJ1-6 for the parts outside the CDR3, the full variable domain is EAEVAQSPRYKITEKSQAVAFWCDPISGHATLYWYRQILGQGPELLVQFQDESVVDDSQLPKDRFSAERLKGVDSTLKIQPAELGDSAMYLCASRDRVGPNSPLHFGNGTRLTVT.

This clonotype was picked up many times. The chain is built from TRBV6-1 and TRBJ1-1; D uncertain. The germline V and J ends were trimmed by 7 bases and 3 bases, with 18 bases remaining between them. The length of the CDR3 is 15 residues. CDR1 and CDR2 from the germline V gene are MNHNS and SASEGT. CDR3 sequence: CASTKDLLSHTEAFF. In DNA, the CDR3 is TGTGCCAGCACCAAGGACCTATTAAGCCACACTGAAGCTTTCTTT.

Many counts were recorded for this clonotype. V gene TRBV20-1 combines with J gene TRBJ2-7; maybe TRBD1 (6 bases). CDR3 size: 14 residues. The germline V and J ends were trimmed by 3 bases and 0 bases, with 12 bases remaining between them. The V gene's germline CDR1 is DFQATT and CDR2 SNEGSKA (reference sequence). The CDR3 sequence: CSASRTESSYEQYF. The CDR3 DNA reads as TGCAGTGCTAGCAGGACAGAATCCTCCTACGAGCAGTACTTC.

V gene TRBV29-1 combines with J gene TRBJ2-7; maybe TRBD1 (6 bases). Germline V gives CDR1 SQVTM, CDR2 ANQGSEA. Trimming pared 4 bases from V and 5 bases from J, leaving 21 bases between. CDR3 length equals 15 residues. CDR3 protein: CSVGSGSGVGDEQYF. Here the CDR3 DNA reads TGCAGCGTTGGAAGCGGATCAGGGGTTGGGGACGAGCAGTACTTC.

There are a few counts of this clonotype. An end of the junction does not agree with germline; a read error may underlie this. The chain couples TRBV5-1 to TRBJ2-7; maybe TRBD1 (6 bases). This CDR3 has 15 residues. The V gene's germline CDR1 is SGHRS and CDR2 YFSETQ. The CDR3 nucleotides are TGTGCCAGCAGCCAAGGAACAGGGAACTCCTACGAGCAGTACTTC. Its translation: CASSQGTGNSYEQYF.

This clonotype has a count of ten or more. This sequence may be a read error, since a much larger clone differs from it by one base. CDR3 protein: CASSMNTGELFF. CDR3 nucleotide sequence: TGTGCCAGCAGCATGAACACCGGGGAGCTGTTTTTT. The chain has TRBV5-8 and TRBJ2-2; unclear D gene. The CDR3 is 12 amino acids. V dropped 4 bases and J dropped 1 base, with 2 bases sitting between them. CDR1 and CDR2 from the germline V gene are SGHTS and YDEGEE.

This clonotype was counted a few times. The CDR3 spells CASTPRAGYGYTF. The CDR3 DNA reads TGTGCCAGCACCCCCCGGGCCGGTTATGGCTACACCTTC. This chain uses TRBV12-3 or TRBV12-4 with TRBJ1-2; D unclear. Trimming took 7 bases from V and 5 from J, leaving 14 bases between them. The CDR3 has 13 residues.

The chain employs TRBV29-1 and TRBJ1-5, with D possibly being TRBD1 (5 bases). The CDR3 length is 15 residues. Trimming took 0 bases from V and 9 from J, leaving 18 bases between them. CDR1 SQVTM and CDR2 ANQGSEA come from the germline V gene. CDR3 in DNA: TGCAGCGTTGAAGATCAGCGGGGCAAAGATCGGCCCCAGCATTTT. It yields the protein CSVEDQRGKDRPQHF.

This clonotype was seen many times. The chain recombines TRBV7-9 with TRBJ1-1, with a weak D call TRBD1 (5 bases). The CDR3 sequence is 15 residues long. The germline V gene has CDR1 SEHNR and CDR2 FQNEAQ (reference sequence). Trimming stripped 8 bases from V and 4 bases from J, with 20 bases between. The CDR3 region is CASFRPGGGSTEAFF. CDR3 coding DNA: TGTGCCAGCTTCCGGCCCGGCGGGGGGAGCACTGAAGCTTTCTTT.

This clonotype was recorded many times. The chain links TRBV7-9 to TRBJ1-1; 7 positions match TRBD1. CDR1 and CDR2 from the germline V gene are SEHNR and FQNEAQ (reference sequence). The CDR3 totals 15 residues. Germline trimming cut 2 bases from V and 2 bases from J; bases unmatched to any gene: 5. CDR3 in DNA: TGTGCCAGCAGCTTAAAGGGACAGCATAACACTGAAGCTTTCTTT. Protein: CASSLKGQHNTEAFF.

This clonotype was observed once. A much larger clone differs by one base, so this may be a read error. The final CDR3 position lacks the conserved phenylalanine or tryptophan, pointing to a likely read error. The CDR3 sequence: CASSRREDPGETQYL. In nucleotides, the CDR3 is TGTGCCAGCAGCCGCAGGGAGGATCCTGGAGAGACCCAGTACCTC. The chain employs TRBV7-9 and TRBJ2-5; a possible D gene is TRBD2 (6 bases). Germline CDR1 is SEHNR and CDR2 is FQNEAQ (reference sequence). V lost 5 bases, J lost 4 bases, and 17 bases lay in between. This CDR3 comprises 15 residues.

The J gene is TRBJ1-6, the V gene TRBV5-4; 9 bases are shared with TRBD1. CDR1 and CDR2 (germline): SGHNT, YYREEE (reference sequence). With 7 bases clipped from V and 7 bases from J, the junction kept 9 bases outside the gene matches. CDR3 length: 15 residues. The CDR3 loop reads CASRDTGGQNSPLHF. CDR3 nucleotides: TGTGCCAGCCGAGACACAGGGGGCCAAAATTCACCCCTCCACTTT.

The chain uses TRBV2 and TRBJ1-5; unclear D gene. The end of the DNA aligns better with TRBJ2-3, so the J call may be wrong. The germline V gene has CDR1 SNHLY and CDR2 FYNNEI. This CDR3 has 11 residues. The DNA of the CDR3 is TGTGCCAGCAGTCGCCCAGATACGCAGTATTTT. Residues: CASSRPDTQYF.

J is TRBJ2-5 and V is TRBV12-3 or TRBV12-4; D possibly corresponds to TRBD2 (6 bases). Trimming stripped 3 bases from V and 5 bases from J, with 13 bases between. The CDR3 has 14 amino acids. The DNA of the CDR3 is TGTGCCAGCAGTTTCAGGCACCGGGGGGAGACCCAGTACTTC. Translating it yields CASSFRHRGETQYF.

This CDR3 is CATSSWGGYGYTF. The DNA of the CDR3 is TGTGCCACCAGCAGCTGGGGCGGGTATGGCTACACCTTC. The chain combines TRBV15 with TRBJ1-2; tentatively, D is TRBD1 (5 bases). CDR1 and CDR2 (germline): LNHNV, YYDKDF (reference sequence). The CDR3 length is 13 residues. V lost 3 bases to trimming and J lost 5 bases, with 10 bases between them.

This clonotype was counted many times. The chain links TRBV20-1 to TRBJ2-5; 9 bases line up with TRBD2. CDR3 length equals 16 residues. CDR1 and CDR2 (germline): DFQATT, SNEGSKA (reference sequence). Losses at the gene ends were 7 bases for V and 5 bases for J; bases not matched to a gene: 17. This CDR3 reads CSVLPSGTSSTETQYF. As DNA, the CDR3 is TGCAGTGTCCTACCCTCCGGGACTAGCAGCACGGAGACCCAGTACTTC.

The rearrangement uses TRBV20-1 and TRBJ1-2, with D maybe TRBD1 (6 bases). This CDR3 contains 11 residues. V was shortened by 6 bases and J by 2 bases, with 7 bases between the two germline ends. Germline assignment: CDR1 DFQATT and CDR2 SNEGSKA (reference sequence). The CDR3 loop is CSAGQNYGYTF. For the CDR3, the DNA is TGCAGTGCCGGACAGAACTATGGCTACACCTTC.

The genes are TRBV9 and TRBJ1-2; the match to TRBD1 covers 10 bases. From germline, CDR1 is SGDLS and CDR2 YYNGEE. Trimming cost V 5 bases and J 7 bases; bases outside gene matches: 11. The CDR3 runs to 15 residues. The CDR3 is CASSFLGQGPLGYTF. CDR3 sequence (DNA): TGTGCCAGCAGTTTTTTGGGACAGGGGCCTCTTGGCTACACCTTC.

This clonotype occurred many times. As DNA, the CDR3 is TGTGCCAGCCGGGACAGGAATGACTATGGCTACACCTTC. Translated: CASRDRNDYGYTF. This rearrangement joins TRBV2 to TRBJ1-2, with 8 bases identical to TRBD1. From germline, CDR1 is SNHLY and CDR2 FYNNEI. J gave up 3 bases and V 8 bases, and 5 bases lay outside the gene matches. This CDR3 is built from 13 residues.